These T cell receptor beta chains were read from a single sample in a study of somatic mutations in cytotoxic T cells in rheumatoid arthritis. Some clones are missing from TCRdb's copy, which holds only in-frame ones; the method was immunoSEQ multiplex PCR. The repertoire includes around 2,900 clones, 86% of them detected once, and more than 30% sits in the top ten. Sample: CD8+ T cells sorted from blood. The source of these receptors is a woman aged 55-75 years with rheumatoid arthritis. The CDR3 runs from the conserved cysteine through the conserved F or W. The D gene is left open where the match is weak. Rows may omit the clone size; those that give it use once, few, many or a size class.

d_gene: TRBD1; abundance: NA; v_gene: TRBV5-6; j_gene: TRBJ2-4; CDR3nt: TGTGCCAGCAGCCCCGGACAGGGGACGACTTTAGCCAAAAACATTCAGTACTTC; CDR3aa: CASSPGQGTTLAKNIQYF
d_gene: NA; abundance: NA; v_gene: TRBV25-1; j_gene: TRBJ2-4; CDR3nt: TGTGCCAGCAGTGAGGTACGAGACATTCAGTACTTC; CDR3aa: CASSEVRDIQYF
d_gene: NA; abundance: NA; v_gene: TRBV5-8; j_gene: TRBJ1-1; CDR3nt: TGTGCCAGCAGCCCGCGGGGGATCGAAGCTTTCTTT; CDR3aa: CASSPRGIEAFF
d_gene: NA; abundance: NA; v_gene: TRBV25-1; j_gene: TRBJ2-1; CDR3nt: TGTGCCAGCAAGGACAGCTCCTACAATGAGCAGTTCTTC; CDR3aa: CASKDSSYNEQFF
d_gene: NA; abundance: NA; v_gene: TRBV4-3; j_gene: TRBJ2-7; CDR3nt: TGCGCCAGCAGCCAAGATTTCCTACAGGGAGGGGACGAGCAGTACTTC; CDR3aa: CASSQDFLQGGDEQYF
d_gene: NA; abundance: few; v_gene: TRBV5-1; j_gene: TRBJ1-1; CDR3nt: TGCGCCAGCAGCGCGTTGGGGGCCGGGACAATGGGAAACACTGAAGCTTTCTTT; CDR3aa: CASSALGAGTMGNTEAFF
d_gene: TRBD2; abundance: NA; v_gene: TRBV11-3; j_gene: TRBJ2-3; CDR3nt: TGTGCCAGCAGCCCAGCCGATGGAGCGGGAGTCCCAGATACGCAGTATTTT; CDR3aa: CASSPADGAGVPDTQYF
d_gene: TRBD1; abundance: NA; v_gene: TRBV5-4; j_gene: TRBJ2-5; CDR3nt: TGTGCCAGCAGCAAGGACAGGGTAGGACAGTACCAAGAGACCCAGTACTTC; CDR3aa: CASSKDRVGQYQETQYF
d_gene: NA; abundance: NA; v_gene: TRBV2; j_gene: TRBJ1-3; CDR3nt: TGTGCCAGACAGGAAGGGGATAACACCATATATTTT; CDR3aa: CARQEGDNTIYF
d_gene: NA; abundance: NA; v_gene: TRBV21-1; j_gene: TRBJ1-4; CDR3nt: TGTGCCAGCAGCACGCCGAGACAGGTGTTTTTT; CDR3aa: CASSTPRQVFF
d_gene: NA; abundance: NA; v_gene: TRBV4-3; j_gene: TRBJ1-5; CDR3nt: TGCGCCAGCAGCCAAGATTGGGGGGATTATAGCAATCAGCCCCAGCATTTT; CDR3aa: CASSQDWGDYSNQPQHF
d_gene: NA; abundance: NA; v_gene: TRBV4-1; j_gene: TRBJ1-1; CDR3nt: TGCGCCAGCAGCCAAGATCCAGGGGACGTGTACACTGAAGCTTTCTTT; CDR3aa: CASSQDPGDVYTEAFF
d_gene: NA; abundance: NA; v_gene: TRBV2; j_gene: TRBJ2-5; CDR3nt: TGTGCCAGCAGTGCCCGCCCGGACCGATCCCGGGGGACCCAGTACTTC; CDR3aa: CASSARPDRSRGTQYF
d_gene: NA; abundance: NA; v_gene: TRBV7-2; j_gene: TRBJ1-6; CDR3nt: TGTGCCAGCAGCTTAGCGCCTCAGAAAACATATAATTCACCCCTCCACTTT; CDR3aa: CASSLAPQKTYNSPLHF
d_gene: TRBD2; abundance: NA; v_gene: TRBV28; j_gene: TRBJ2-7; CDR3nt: TGTGCCACCGATGGTAGCGGGGGGGCCGGGAGTCGCGAGCAGTACTTC; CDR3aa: CATDGSGGAGSREQYF
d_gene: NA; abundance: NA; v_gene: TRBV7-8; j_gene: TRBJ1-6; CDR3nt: TGTGCCAGCAGCTTAGGGGGAGGGCATAATTCACCCCTCCACTTT; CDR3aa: CASSLGGGHNSPLHF
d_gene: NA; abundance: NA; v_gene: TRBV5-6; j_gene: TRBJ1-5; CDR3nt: TGTGCCAGCAGCAACGCCCTCAACGGTGGTCAGCCCCAGCATTTT; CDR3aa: CASSNALNGGQPQHF
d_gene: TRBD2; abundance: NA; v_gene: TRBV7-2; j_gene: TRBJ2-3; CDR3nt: TGTGCCAGCAGCAGCCTAGCGGGAGGTGAAGATACGCAGTATTTT; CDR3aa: CASSSLAGGEDTQYF
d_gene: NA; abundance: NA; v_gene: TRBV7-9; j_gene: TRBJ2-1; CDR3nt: TGTGCCAGCAGCTTAGTTGCGACTCCTGAGCAGTTCTTC; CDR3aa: CASSLVATPEQFF
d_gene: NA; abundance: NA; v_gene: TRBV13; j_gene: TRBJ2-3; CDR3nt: TGTGCCAGCAGCTCTCGGGGGACTAGCACAGATACGCAGTATTTT; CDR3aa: CASSSRGTSTDTQYF
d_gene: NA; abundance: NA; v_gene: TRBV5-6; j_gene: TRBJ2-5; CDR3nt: TGTGCCAGCAGCTTGGGAGGGCACCAAGAGACCCAGTACTTC; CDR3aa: CASSLGGHQETQYF
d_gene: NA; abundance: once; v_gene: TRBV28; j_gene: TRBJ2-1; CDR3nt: TGTGCCAGCAGTTTATTAGAGGGGACTCCAAGGTACAATGAGCAGTTCTTC; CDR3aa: CASSLLEGTPRYNEQFF
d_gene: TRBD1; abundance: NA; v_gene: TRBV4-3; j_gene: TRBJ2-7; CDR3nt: TGCGCCAGCAGCCAAGATAAGAAAAATCCGGCAGGGGGCGACGAGCAGTACTTC; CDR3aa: CASSQDKKNPAGGDEQYF
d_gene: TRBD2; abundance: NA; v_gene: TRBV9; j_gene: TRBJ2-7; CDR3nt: TGTGCCAGCAGTCCTAGCGGGAACCCCTACGAGCAGTACTTC; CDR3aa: CASSPSGNPYEQYF
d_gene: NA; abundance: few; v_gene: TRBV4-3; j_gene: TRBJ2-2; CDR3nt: TGCGCCAGCAGCCAAGGACTAGGGGACACCGGGGAGCTGTTTTTT; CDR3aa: CASSQGLGDTGELFF
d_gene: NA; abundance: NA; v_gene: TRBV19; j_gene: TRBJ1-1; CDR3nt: TGTGCCAGTAGTATAAGGGGAGGCACTGAAGCTTTCTTT; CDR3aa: CASSIRGGTEAFF
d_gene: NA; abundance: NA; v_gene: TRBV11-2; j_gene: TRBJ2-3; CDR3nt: TGTGCCAGCAGCTTAGCCCCGGTCTCAGATACGCAGTATTTT; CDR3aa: CASSLAPVSDTQYF
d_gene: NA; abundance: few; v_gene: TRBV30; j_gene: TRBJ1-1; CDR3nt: TGTGCCTGGAGTGCCTACCCTGAAGCTTTCTTT; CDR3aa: CAWSAYPEAFF
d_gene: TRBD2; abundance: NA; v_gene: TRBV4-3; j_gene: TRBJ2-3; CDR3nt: TGCGCCAGCAGCCAAGACAGCGGGGGGGCGGATGGGACGCAGTATTTT; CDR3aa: CASSQDSGGADGTQYF